Sequencing of this T cell receptor (beta chain) was carried out in a study of tumor and adjacent non-tumor tissue in lung cancer. Study background: The patients, about nine men and a few women, were about 31 to 76 with stage I to III disease.

The library came from three nested PCR rounds adapted from ARM-PCR protocols. TCRdb recomputed calls from the multiplex PCR reads with MiXCR, one row per CDR3 protein. The sample includes some 74,000 distinct CDR3 sequences, just under 75% of them seen just once. No cell sorting was done before RNA was extracted from the tissue. The CDR3 is 17 amino acids. From germline, CDR1 is DFQATT and CDR2 SNEGSKA (reference sequence). The junction had 8 bases not matched to a gene; V was cut back by 4 bases and J by 0 bases. This clonotype has more than one count but fewer than ten. The antigen remains unidentified. General study results and limits: Compared with tumor, normal lung showed significantly lower TCR diversity. Tumor TCR diversity, when higher, was linked to shorter survival. Normal lung showed higher cumulative top 100 clone frequency than tumor.

Sequencing input: lung tumor tissue. This chain links TRBV20-1 with TRBJ2-1, with 11 bases identical to TRBD2. The TCR was taken from a woman aged 40 to 50 with non-small cell lung cancer. The CDR3: CSAISGGALTSYNEQFF. CDR3 DNA: TGCAGTGCTATTAGCGGGGGGGCCTTAACCTCCTACAATGAGCAGTTCTTC.